Shown below are 29 T cell receptor beta chains from a single sample sequenced in a study of T cells after somatic rescue of genetic block. Clones were sequenced by immunoSEQ multiplex PCR, and TCRdb holds only the in-frame ones, with some missing. The data contain 110,000 or so clones, about nine tenths of them seen just once; the ten biggest clones take up 1.4% to 1.5%. Material: peripheral blood mononuclear cells (PBMCs). The receptors were gathered from a woman in her late teens or twenties.

V is TRBV6-4 and J is TRBJ2-3; D is unclear. Germline loops: CDR1 MRHNA, CDR2 SNTAGT. CDR3 length equals 13 residues. V gave up 5 bases and J gave up 5 bases, with 11 bases separating them. CDR3 amino acids: CASSLSRRDTQYF. CDR3 DNA: TGTGCCAGCAGTCTATCTCGAAGAGATACGCAGTATTTT.

With respect to this clone: In the same sample, other DNA sequences code for this CDR3. The rearrangement joins TRBV5-1 to TRBJ2-3; 7 bases map to TRBD1. There are 15 residues in the CDR3. J lost 3 bases, V lost 0 bases, and 4 bases had no gene match. The V gene's germline CDR1 is SGHRS and CDR2 YFSETQ. The CDR3 bases are TGCGCCAGCAGCTTGGAAGGCAGGGGGACAGATACGCAGTATTTT. Translated, it gives CASSLEGRGTDTQYF.

The V gene is TRBV7-2, the J gene TRBJ1-4; 7 bases are shared with TRBD1. V dropped 6 bases and J dropped 11; count of bases not matched to a gene: 12. Germline CDR1 is SGHTA and CDR2 is FQGNSA. There are 14 residues in the CDR3. CDR3 sequence: CASRSTGPTGKLFF. In nucleotides, the CDR3 is TGTGCCAGCAGATCGACAGGGCCGACGGGGAAACTGTTTTTT.

The chain has TRBV5-1 and TRBJ1-3; TRBD1 might be the D (5 bases). Germline values: CDR1 SGHRS, CDR2 YFSETQ. The CDR3 sequence is 17 residues long. Deletions cut 6 bases from V and 0 bases from J, with 19 bases between. The CDR3 sequence is CASTAHGTVSSGNTIYF. Written as DNA, the CDR3 is TGCGCCAGCACCGCCCACGGGACCGTGAGCTCTGGAAACACCATATATTTT.

This rearrangement joins TRBV2 to TRBJ1-6; no definite D call. Trimming cost V 8 bases and J 10 bases, with 15 bases left between them. CDR3 size: 13 residues. Germline V gives CDR1 SNHLY, CDR2 FYNNEI. For the CDR3, the DNA is TGTGCCAGCTCCTTGCCGGGAGAGTCACCCCTCCACTTT. Translating it yields CASSLPGESPLHF.

The chain carries TRBV7-2 and TRBJ1-2; D remains ambiguous. This CDR3 is 15 amino acids long. The germline gives CDR1 SGHTA, CDR2 FQGNSA. Trimming stripped 1 base from V and 2 bases from J, with 11 bases between. The CDR3 DNA sequence: TGTGCCAGCAGCTTAGTGGGCAGCCTAAACTATGGCTACACCTTC. Protein sequence: CASSLVGSLNYGYTF.

V is TRBV7-9 and J is TRBJ1-2, with D unresolved. Germline loops: CDR1 SEHNR, CDR2 FQNEAQ (reference sequence). V was clipped by 1 base and J by 2 bases, with 11 bases between them. The CDR3 is made up of 15 amino acids. Here the CDR3 DNA reads TGTGCCAGCAGCTTAGGGGAAGGGTCAAACTATGGCTACACCTTC. Protein: CASSLGEGSNYGYTF. Complete variable domain (other parts from reference TRBV7-9 and TRBJ1-2): DTGVSQNPRHKITKRGQNVTFRCDPISEHNRLYWYRQTLGQGPEFLTYFQNEAQLEKSRLLSDRFSAERPKGSFSTLEIQRTEQGDSAMYLCASSLGEGSNYGYTFGSGTRLTVV.

V usage is TRBV7-8 and J usage is TRBJ2-7, with 11 bases aligning to TRBD1. The CDR3 extends over 18 amino acids. V gave up 5 bases and J gave up 0 bases; unmatched junction bases: 12. CDR1 SGHVS and CDR2 FQNEAQ come from the germline V gene. The CDR3 loop is CASSDGQGARISSYEQYF. Here the CDR3 DNA reads TGTGCCAGCAGCGACGGACAGGGGGCGCGCATTAGCTCCTACGAGCAGTACTTC.

The chain combines TRBV6-5 with TRBJ1-2; tentatively, D is TRBD1 (5 bases). V lost 6 bases to trimming and J lost 4 bases, with 12 bases between them. The CDR3 extends over 13 amino acids. Germline V CDR1 and CDR2: MNHEY, SVGAGI. The DNA for the CDR3 is TGTGCCAGCAGCTCGACAGTGGGCTATGGCTACACCTTC. Protein: CASSSTVGYGYTF.

The chain recombines TRBV28 with TRBJ1-3, with no clear D. Trimming removed 3 bases at V and 0 bases at J, with 12 bases between. This CDR3 has 16 residues. Looked up from germline, CDR1 is MDHEN and CDR2 is SYDVKM. The CDR3 protein is CASSFVLDFSGNTIYF. CDR3 DNA sequence: TGTGCCAGCAGTTTCGTGCTGGATTTCTCTGGAAACACCATATATTTT.

DNA of the CDR3: TGTGCCAGCAGCCCCCGCAGACTGGGGTTATACAATGAGCAGTTCTTC. This sequence encodes CASSPRRLGLYNEQFF. The genes are TRBV7-8 and TRBJ2-1, with no clear D. The germline V gene has CDR1 SGHVS and CDR2 FQNEAQ. The V and J ends lost 5 bases and 4 bases respectively, with 18 bases between them. This CDR3 region has 16 residues.

The rearrangement uses TRBV10-3 and TRBJ2-3, with 8 positions matching TRBD1. With V trimmed by 2 bases and J by 2 bases, 9 bases remained unmatched. This CDR3 has 17 residues. Per the germline V gene, CDR1 is ENHRY and CDR2 is SYGVKD. The chain's CDR3 is CAISEGVGQDNTDTQYF. The CDR3 DNA follows: TGTGCCATCAGTGAGGGAGTGGGACAGGATAACACAGATACGCAGTATTTT.

With regard to this clone: Distinct nucleotide sequences in the sample also encode this CDR3. The genes are TRBV13 and TRBJ1-1; D is undetermined. The CDR3 totals 11 residues. V lost 0 bases, J lost 8 bases, and 4 bases lay in between. From germline, CDR1 is PRHDT and CDR2 FYEKMQ (reference sequence). The CDR3 is CASSLGAEAFF. For the CDR3, the DNA is TGTGCCAGCAGCTTAGGTGCAGAAGCTTTCTTT.

A single count supports this clone. The chain links TRBV30 to TRBJ2-3; D might be TRBD2 (6 bases). The CDR3 has 11 residues. Trimming took 5 bases from V and 3 from J, leaving 6 bases between them. CDR1 is GTSNPN and CDR2 is SVGIG in the germline V gene (reference sequence). CDR3 nucleotide sequence: TGTGCCTGGGGGGGGACAGATACGCAGTATTTT. It encodes CAWGGTDTQYF.

In DNA form, the CDR3 reads TGCGCCAGCAGCTTGGGGGGCGGGCTAAGTAGTAATGAGCAGTTCTTC. It is translated as CASSLGGGLSSNEQFF. This chain joins TRBV5-1 and TRBJ2-1; D may correspond to TRBD1 or TRBD2 (5 bases each). Germline V CDR1 and CDR2: SGHRS, YFSETQ. Deletions cut 0 bases from V and 7 bases from J, with 17 bases between. The CDR3 totals 16 residues.

This sequence joins TRBV6-5 and TRBJ2-1, with D perhaps TRBD1 (7 bases). Germline values: CDR1 MNHEY, CDR2 SVGAGI. V lost 9 bases, J lost 10 bases, and 16 bases lay in between. The CDR3 has 12 residues. CDR3 DNA: TGTGCCAGTTGGAGGGGGCTGGGAGAGCAGTTCTTC. Its translation: CASWRGLGEQFF.

This rearrangement joins TRBV9 to TRBJ1-3; 7 nucleotides agree with TRBD1. The germline V gene encodes CDR1 SGDLS and CDR2 YYNGEE. With 2 bases clipped from V and 1 base from J, the junction kept 3 bases outside the gene matches. The CDR3 spans 15 residues. The CDR3 coding sequence is TGTGCCAGCAGCGTGGACAGGTCTTCTGGAAACACCATATATTTT. Its protein is CASSVDRSSGNTIYF. Filled out from reference TRBV9 and TRBJ1-3, the complete variable domain reads DSGVTQTPKHLITATGQRVTLRCSPRSGDLSVYWYQQSLDQGLQFLIQYYNGEERAKGNILERFSAQQFPDLHSELNLSSLELGDSALYFCASSVDRSSGNTIYFGEGSWLTVV.

This chain joins TRBV28 and TRBJ2-1; 7 bases agree with TRBD1. Germline V lookup: CDR1 MDHEN, CDR2 SYDVKM. The CDR3 totals 22 residues. V lost 2 bases, J lost 0 bases, and 22 bases stayed unmatched. The CDR3 protein is CASSLVSTGQHYLLVSYNEQFF. CDR3 bases: TGTGCCAGCAGTTTAGTCTCGACGGGACAGCATTATTTATTAGTCTCCTACAATGAGCAGTTCTTC.

The CDR3 sequence: CASSPLTPGPSSPLHF. CDR3 DNA: TGTGCCAGCTCACCACTCACTCCGGGGCCTAGTTCACCCCTCCACTTT. The chain joins TRBV18 to TRBJ1-6, with a weak D call TRBD1 (5 bases). Germline CDR1 and CDR2: KGHSH and LQKENI. Trimming took 1 base from V and 9 from J, leaving 16 bases between them. This CDR3 comprises 16 residues.

This clone was counted a single time. The J gene is TRBJ2-7, the V gene TRBV6-4; tentatively, D is TRBD1 (7 bases). The germline gives CDR1 MRHNA, CDR2 SNTAGT. The CDR3 totals 15 residues. The V and J ends lost 3 bases and 2 bases respectively, with 14 bases between them. Here the CDR3 DNA reads TGTGCCAGCAGTGAGGGTGCGGGACAGACCTACGAGCAGTACTTC. Translated, it gives CASSEGAGQTYEQYF.

The V gene is TRBV7-2, the J gene TRBJ2-1, with D maybe TRBD2 (6 bases). The CDR3 extends over 15 amino acids. From germline, CDR1 is SGHTA and CDR2 FQGNSA. The V gene lost 1 base and the J gene lost 3 bases, with 10 bases spanning the gap. The DNA for the CDR3 is TGTGCCAGCAGCTTAGGGGACGGGGGCTACAATGAGCAGTTCTTC. Translating it yields CASSLGDGGYNEQFF.

This clone was seen a handful of times. The gene calls are TRBV30 and TRBJ1-1; the D gene is possibly TRBD1 (6 bases). V gave up 2 bases and J gave up 1 base, with 8 bases separating them. The CDR3 extends over 13 amino acids. CDR1 GTSNPN and CDR2 SVGIG come from the germline V gene (reference sequence). The CDR3, as DNA: TGTGCCTGGAGTCTGGGGGCGAACACTGAAGCTTTCTTT. Amino acids: CAWSLGANTEAFF.

The chain is built from TRBV28 and TRBJ2-1; no clear D. V was pared by 6 bases and J by 7 bases, with 7 bases between. The CDR3 covers 11 residues. Per germline, CDR1 MDHEN and CDR2 SYDVKM. The CDR3 region has the DNA TGTGCCAGCAGCCCCAGAAATGAGCAGTTCTTC. This gives the protein CASSPRNEQFF.

The chain couples TRBV9 to TRBJ2-3; 7 positions match TRBD2. With 3 bases clipped from V and 6 bases from J, the junction kept 10 bases outside the gene matches. CDR3 size: 15 residues. Germline CDR1 is SGDLS and CDR2 is YYNGEE. The CDR3 reads CASSALARVADTQYF. The CDR3 DNA is TGTGCCAGCAGCGCACTAGCGAGGGTAGCGGATACGCAGTATTTT.

This chain links TRBV7-9 with TRBJ2-5; D ambiguous. Trimming pared 5 bases from V and 1 base from J, leaving 14 bases between. Germline CDR1 SEHNR, CDR2 FQNEAQ (reference sequence). The CDR3 extends over 15 amino acids. The CDR3 bases are TGTGCCAGCAGCATGGGCCTCGGAACCCAAGAGACCCAGTACTTC. Its translation: CASSMGLGTQETQYF.

This chain links TRBV11-2 with TRBJ2-7; 11 bases match TRBD2. The CDR3 covers 18 residues. CDR1 and CDR2 (germline): SGHAT, FQNNGV. J lost 3 bases, V lost 4 bases, and 14 bases had no gene match. CDR3 coding DNA: TGTGCCAGCAGCTCCATCTCTGCCGGGACTAGCGGATTCTACGAGCAGTACTTC. This gives the protein CASSSISAGTSGFYEQYF. The full variable domain, its missing parts supplied by reference TRBV11-2 and TRBJ2-7, is EAGVAQSPRYKIIEKRQSVAFWCNPISGHATLYWYQQILGQGPKLLIQFQNNGVVDDSQLPKDRFSAERLKGVDSTLKIQPAKLEDSAVYLCASSSISAGTSGFYEQYFGPGTRLTVT.

This clone was recorded once. The V call is TRBV7-2, the J call TRBJ1-2, with D possibly TRBD1 on 5 matching bases. This CDR3 has 13 residues. CDR1 SGHTA and CDR2 FQGNSA come from the germline V gene. The germline V and J ends were trimmed by 5 bases and 8 bases, with 15 bases remaining between them. The CDR3 loop is CASSPLGGDGYTF. The CDR3 DNA reads TGTGCCAGCAGCCCCCTGGGGGGGGACGGCTACACCTTC.

The rearrangement uses TRBV29-1 and TRBJ2-1; 8 nucleotides match TRBD1. The CDR3 is 11 amino acids. V dropped 7 bases and J dropped 6; count of bases not matched to a gene: 2. Per the germline V gene, CDR1 is SQVTM and CDR2 is ANQGSEA. The CDR3 spells CSGGQVNEQFF. The CDR3 DNA is TGCAGCGGGGGACAGGTCAATGAGCAGTTCTTC.

This clone occurred a few times. The rearrangement uses TRBV30 and TRBJ1-5, with no clear D. The CDR3 spans 14 residues. Germline loops: CDR1 GTSNPN, CDR2 SVGIG (reference sequence). V was trimmed by 3 bases and J by 1 base, leaving 10 bases between them. CDR3 bases: TGTGCCTGGAGCGGTTTACGGAGCAATCAGCCCCAGCATTTT. Amino acids: CAWSGLRSNQPQHF.